This T cell receptor beta chain originates from a study of cytomegalovirus exposure and HLA in healthy donors. This clone turned up a few times. A multiplex PCR was run with 60 Vbeta primers and 13 Jbeta primers. The assay was immunoSEQ multiplex PCR, and TCRdb's table has in-frame clones only and misses some. The sample yields 150,000 to 170,000 clones, about 80% seen once. The CDR3 consists of 15 residues. From germline, CDR1 is SGHNT and CDR2 YYREEE (reference sequence). Trimming took 5 bases from V and 3 from J; bases not matched to a gene: 6. Sequenced material: PBMCs. J is TRBJ1-3 and V is TRBV5-4; 9 nucleotides line up with TRBD1. This sequence originates from a man aged 25-45 years in good health and CMV-seropositive. CDR3 in DNA: TGTGCCAGCAGTTCGGACAGGGGTGGTGGAAACACCATATATTTT. It codes for CASSSDRGGGNTIYF.